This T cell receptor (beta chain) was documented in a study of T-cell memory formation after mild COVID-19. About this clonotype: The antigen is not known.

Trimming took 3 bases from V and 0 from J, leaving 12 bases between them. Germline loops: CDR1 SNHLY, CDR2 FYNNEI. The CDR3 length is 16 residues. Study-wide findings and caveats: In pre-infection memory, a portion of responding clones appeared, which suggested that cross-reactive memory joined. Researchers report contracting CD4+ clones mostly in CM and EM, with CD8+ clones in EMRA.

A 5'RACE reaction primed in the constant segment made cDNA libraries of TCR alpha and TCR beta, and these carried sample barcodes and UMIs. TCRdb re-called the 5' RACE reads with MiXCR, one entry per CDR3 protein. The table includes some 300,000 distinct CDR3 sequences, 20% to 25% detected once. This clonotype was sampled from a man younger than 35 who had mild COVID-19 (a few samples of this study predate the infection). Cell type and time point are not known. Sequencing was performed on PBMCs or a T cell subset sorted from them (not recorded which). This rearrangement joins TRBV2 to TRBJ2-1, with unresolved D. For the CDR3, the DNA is TGTGCCAGCAGTGAGAGGCTCCCCGACTCCTACAATGAGCAGTTCTTC. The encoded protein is CASSERLPDSYNEQFF.